This T cell receptor (beta chain) was captured in a study of T cells in Graves' hyperthyroidism and ophthalmopathy. J gave up 8 bases and V 4 bases, and 4 bases lay outside the gene matches. From germline, CDR1 is LGHDT and CDR2 YNNKEL (reference sequence). The CDR3 extends over 13 amino acids. The source material, RNA transcripts, was used to amplify TCR beta CDR3 regions. Using the HTBI primer set, a first-round RT-PCR was run on the TCR CDR3. TCRdb called the multiplex PCR reads again in MiXCR, with one record for every CDR3 protein. The table lists around 490,000 distinct CDR3 sequences, around 20% of them singletons. This clonotype appeared many times.

The sequenced material came from blood. The TCR sequence derives from a man aged 35-49 years with Graves' ophthalmopathy. The chain uses TRBV3-1 and TRBJ2-4, with 8 bases lining up with TRBD1. The CDR3 DNA sequence: TGTGCCAGCAGCCCCAGACAGGGGTACATTCAGTACTTC. It is translated as CASSPRQGYIQYF.